This is a list of T cell receptor beta chains from one sample in a study of cytomegalovirus exposure and HLA in healthy donors. TCRdb's table, derived via immunoSEQ multiplex PCR, lists solely in-frame clones and lacks some. Of under 150,000 clones detected, 70% to 75% appear once; the ten largest clones hold around 1.5%. The sequencing input was PBMCs. These receptors were obtained from a woman younger than 30 in good health and CMV-seronegative. CDR3s leave out the opening cysteine and the closing phenylalanine or tryptophan. Only part of the rows carry a size: once, few, many, or a class if the clone is expanded.

many	TRBV6-1	TRBJ1-2	ASSERSQTTYGYT
NA	TRBV7-2	TRBJ1-2	ASSLRGPGQGYYGYT
NA	TRBV5-6	TRBJ2-7	ASNQDSSYEQY
once	TRBV27	TRBJ2-1	ASSFQGLSYNEQF
few	TRBV4-2	TRBJ1-4	ASSPPGEYNEKLF
NA	TRBV28	TRBJ2-1	ASSLEGASSYNEQF
few	TRBV27	TRBJ2-7	ASSPYGQGEQY
many	TRBV6-5	TRBJ1-4	ASRDSVWEKLF
once	TRBV4-1	TRBJ1-6	ASSQGQGSLGDSPLH
NA	TRBV10-3	TRBJ1-6	AISGGVEDSPLH
NA	TRBV7-6	TRBJ2-1	ASSFTGFSNYNEQF
NA	TRBV6-1	TRBJ1-2	ASTRGGGANYGYT
NA	TRBV5-1	TRBJ1-1	ASSLAGTQTGEAF
NA	TRBV28	TRBJ1-2	ASFAGKSYGYT
few	TRBV5-6	TRBJ2-7	ASSLEVQGEISYEQY
few	TRBV6-6	TRBJ1-2	ASSHDRTGGLDGYT
few	TRBV6-1	TRBJ1-2	ASTEHRGAHYGYT
NA	TRBV4-2	TRBJ1-5	ASSPETGVEGPQH
few	TRBV27	TRBJ1-4	ATSTGVANEKLF
once	TRBV5-1	TRBJ1-6	ASSWAGGDNSPLH
NA	TRBV20-1	TRBJ2-1	STRGNEQF
NA	TRBV2	TRBJ1-1	ASTSLGGPQAF
NA	TRBV7-9	TRBJ1-6	ASSLGQGESPLH
once	TRBV5-4	TRBJ2-3	ASSFGVTDTQY
few	TRBV9	TRBJ1-2	ASSLDSNYGYT
NA	TRBV19	TRBJ1-1	ASSRQEMNTEAF
NA	TRBV2	TRBJ1-2	ARQPGQGWYGYT
NA	TRBV7-6	TRBJ1-1	ASSPLQGTEAF
few	TRBV28	TRBJ1-5	ASSSPRGGQDQPQH
NA	TRBV15	TRBJ1-5	ATSPLAGTNQPQH
NA	TRBV6-1	TRBJ1-4	ASSATGAVYEKLF
few	TRBV13	TRBJ2-3	ASSPETGPTDTQY
NA	TRBV9	TRBJ1-2	ASSVAVQTQGAHGYT
few	TRBV4-1	TRBJ2-2	ASSQAGGQNTGELF
NA	TRBV27	TRBJ1-2	ASSFRDRRDGYT
NA	TRBV6-5	TRBJ1-1	ASSSALGGGGTEAF
NA	TRBV28	TRBJ2-5	ASSLGLQETQY
NA	TRBV13	TRBJ1-1	ASSLGDREEAF
NA	TRBV6-5	TRBJ1-5	ASGWPSNQPQH
few	TRBV6-5	TRBJ1-1	ASSALSGGITF
few	TRBV29-1	TRBJ1-2	SVAQVREYGYT
NA	TRBV6-5	TRBJ1-1	ASSYSQGDMNTEAF
NA	TRBV13	TRBJ2-7	ASSLGRSTYEQY
few	TRBV5-1	TRBJ1-2	ASSLGAFPTDGYT
NA	TRBV30	TRBJ1-4	AWTHRLNEKLF
NA	TRBV2	TRBJ1-1	ASKRTGGFMNTEAF